This T cell receptor beta chain was obtained from a study of a mutant IDH1 vaccine in newly diagnosed glioma. At the level of the study: There were roughly 62% males and around 38% females among treated patients, whose mean age was approximately 44 years. Patients arrived already treated with radiotherapy, temozolomide, or both, most having had both. Findings and caveats of the study: It was approximately 92% of patients that developed vaccine-induced immune responses.

Method: immunoSEQ multiplex PCR; TCRdb's copy keeps in-frame clones and lacks some. The table has fewer than 100,000 clones, about 87% seen once. In the case of this clone: Its cognate antigen is unknown.

Documented time point: baseline, week 1 (first vaccination visit). Treatment of the sample: pre-vaccination baseline after standard-of-care therapy. Every donor had a new WHO grade 3 or 4 astrocytoma that was IDH1-mutant, with loss of nuclear ATRX. The CDR3 length is 16 residues. Looked up from germline, CDR1 is MGHRA and CDR2 is YSYEKL. The J segment lost 3 bases and the V segment lost 4 bases, leaving 7 bases of the junction unmatched. The TCR was taken from a woman aged 50 to 60 with glioma. The sequences come from PBMCs, collected from a glioma patient treated with radiotherapy, temozolomide or both. The J gene is TRBJ2-2, the V gene TRBV4-1, with 8 bases identical to TRBD2. Written as DNA, the CDR3 is TGCGCCAGCAGCCGCGCCCCGGGACTAGACACCGGGGAGCTGTTTTTT. Translating gives CASSRAPGLDTGELFF.